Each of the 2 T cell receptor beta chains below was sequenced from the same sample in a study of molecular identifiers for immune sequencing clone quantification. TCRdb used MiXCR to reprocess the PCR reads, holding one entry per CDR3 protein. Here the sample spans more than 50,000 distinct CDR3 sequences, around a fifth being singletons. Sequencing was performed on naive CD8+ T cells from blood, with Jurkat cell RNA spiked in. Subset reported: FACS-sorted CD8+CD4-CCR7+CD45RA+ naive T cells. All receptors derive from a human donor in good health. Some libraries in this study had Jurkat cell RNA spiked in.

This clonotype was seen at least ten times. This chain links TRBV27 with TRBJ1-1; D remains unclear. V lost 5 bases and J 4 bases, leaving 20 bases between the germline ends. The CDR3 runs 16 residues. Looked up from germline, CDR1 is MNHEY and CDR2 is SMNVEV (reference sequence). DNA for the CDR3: TGTGCCAGCAGTCCGGGAGTGGTCACAGTGGGCACTGAAGCTTTCTTT. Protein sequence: CASSPGVVTVGTEAFF.

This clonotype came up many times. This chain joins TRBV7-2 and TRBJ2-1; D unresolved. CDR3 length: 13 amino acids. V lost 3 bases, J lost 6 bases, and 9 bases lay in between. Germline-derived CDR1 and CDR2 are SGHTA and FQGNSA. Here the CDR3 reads CASSLILLNEQFF. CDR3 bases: TGTGCCAGCAGCTTGATACTGCTCAATGAGCAGTTCTTC.